Reported below is one T cell receptor (beta chain). Assay: immunoSEQ multiplex PCR; the TCRdb copy retains only in-frame clones and omits some. The table lists some 480,000 clones, roughly 89% of them singletons, with around 13% in the top ten. Treatment: around 19 received Ad26.COV2.S at low or high dose, single or two shots; roughly 5 received placebo; per-sample allocation not given. Samples came from day 63 after the first vaccine or placebo injection. The data derive from a study of Ad26.COV2.S vaccination and SARS-CoV-2 variants. V was shortened by 5 bases and J by 4 bases, with 11 bases between the two germline ends. CDR3 length equals 13 residues. Germline lookup yields CDR1 LNHDA and CDR2 SQIVND (reference sequence).

The material sequenced was peripheral blood, taken in a trial of Ad26.COV2.S vaccine versus placebo. The V call is TRBV19, the J call TRBJ1-1; D call uncertain. This sequence was found in a person between 18 and 60 years old who received the Ad26.COV2.S COVID-19 vaccine or a placebo. For the CDR3, the DNA is TGTGCCAGTAGTGGGATAGGGAGCACTGAAGCTTTCTTT. Residues: CASSGIGSTEAFF.